This TCR beta chain was obtained from a study of blood T cells in healthy people across ages. Notes on this clonotype: What it recognizes is unknown.

The study, taken as a whole, reports: While age rose, TCR beta diversity per million T cells dropped in a roughly linear way.

The authors ran a second PCR of roughly 6 to 12 cycles using a sample-barcoded 5' primer and a J-beta primer mix. TCRdb re-called the 5' RACE reads with MiXCR, one entry per CDR3 protein. The data show around 1,800,000 distinct CDR3 sequences, 39% seen once. The sequenced material came from blood. The source is a human donor in good health.

The CDR3: CAISERRSSGANVLTF. In DNA, the CDR3 is TGTGCCATCAGTGAAAGAAGGAGCTCTGGGGCCAACGTCCTGACTTTC. V usage is TRBV10-3 and J usage is TRBJ2-6; D unclear. V dropped 3 bases and J dropped 0 bases, with 9 bases sitting between them. Germline CDR1 is ENHRY and CDR2 is SYGVKD. The CDR3 is 16 residues long.